The 3 T cell receptor beta chains reported below all come from one sample, sequenced in a study of blood T cells in healthy people across ages. The use of a sample-barcoded 5' primer and a J-beta primer mix characterized a second PCR of 7 to 11 cycles. TCRdb itself ran the 5' RACE reads through MiXCR, one entry per CDR3 protein. The table has about 830,000 distinct CDR3 sequences, more than 45% seen once; the top ten hold approximately 23%. Sequencing was done on a sample of blood. These receptors were obtained from a young man in good health.

The V call is TRBV4-3, the J call TRBJ2-7; the D is unclear. CDR1 and CDR2 from the germline V gene are LGHNA and YSLEER. V dropped 1 base and J dropped 5 bases, with 12 bases sitting between them. The CDR3 runs 14 residues. CDR3: CASSQVLALDEQYF. CDR3 in DNA: TGCGCCAGCAGCCAAGTCTTGGCGCTCGACGAGCAGTACTTC.

CDR3 nucleotide sequence: TGCGCCAGCAGCGCCGGGACAGCGCGAAACACCATATATTTT. Its translation: CASSAGTARNTIYF. The chain uses TRBV5-1 and TRBJ1-3; TRBD1 agrees at 7 bases. CDR3 size: 14 residues. Germline CDR1 is SGHRS and CDR2 is YFSETQ. V shed 4 bases, J shed 5 bases, and the junction held 6 bases outside the gene matches.

The chain combines TRBV7-2 with TRBJ2-1; 15 bases map to TRBD2. The trim removed 5 bases at V and 10 bases at J, leaving 6 bases unmatched. CDR1 and CDR2 (germline): SGHTA, FQGNSA. The CDR3 totals 15 residues. The CDR3, as DNA: TGTGCCAGCAGCGCCGGACTAGCGGGGGGGAAGGAGCAGTTCTTC. Translating gives CASSAGLAGGKEQFF.